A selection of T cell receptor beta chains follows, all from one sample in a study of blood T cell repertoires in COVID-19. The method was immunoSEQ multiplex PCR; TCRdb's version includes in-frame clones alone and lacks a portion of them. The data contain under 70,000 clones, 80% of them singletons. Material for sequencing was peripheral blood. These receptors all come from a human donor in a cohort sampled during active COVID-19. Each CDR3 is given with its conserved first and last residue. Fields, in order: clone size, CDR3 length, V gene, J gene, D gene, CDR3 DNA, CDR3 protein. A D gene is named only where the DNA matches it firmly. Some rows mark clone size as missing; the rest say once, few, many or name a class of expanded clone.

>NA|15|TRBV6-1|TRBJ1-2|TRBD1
TGTGCCAGCAGTGAAGGAGACAGGGCCTACTATGGCTACACCTTC
CASSEGDRAYYGYTF
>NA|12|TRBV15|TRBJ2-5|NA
TGTGCCACCAGCAGAGATCGGGAGACCCAGTACTTC
CATSRDRETQYF
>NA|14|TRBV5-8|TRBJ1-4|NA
TGTGCCAGCAGCTTAGGGAGGACTAATGAAAAACTGTTTTTT
CASSLGRTNEKLFF
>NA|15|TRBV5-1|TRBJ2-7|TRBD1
TGCGCCAGCAGCCCCTCGGAGACAGGGGTTTACGAGCAGTACTTC
CASSPSETGVYEQYF
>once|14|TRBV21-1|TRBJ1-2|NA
TGTGCCAGCAGCAAAGGACGGGCCGGGGGTGGCTACACCTTC
CASSKGRAGGGYTF
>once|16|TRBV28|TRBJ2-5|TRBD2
TGTGCCAGCAGCTTCCGCGGTAGCGGGAGCCTGGAGACCCAGTACTTC
CASSFRGSGSLETQYF
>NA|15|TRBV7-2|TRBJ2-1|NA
TGTGCCAGCAGCCCACCTAGCGGGACAGGCAATGAGCAGTTCTTC
CASSPPSGTGNEQFF
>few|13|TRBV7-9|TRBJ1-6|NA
TGTGCCACGTCCTTAGGAGATGGTTCACCCCTCCACTTT
CATSLGDGSPLHF
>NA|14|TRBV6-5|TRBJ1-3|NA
TGTGCCAGCAGTTACTCGACTTACCGGGACACCATATATTTT
CASSYSTYRDTIYF
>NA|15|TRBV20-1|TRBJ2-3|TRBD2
TGCAGTGCTAGTGGGAGGGGCGGGAGGACAGATACGCAGTATTTT
CSASGRGGRTDTQYF
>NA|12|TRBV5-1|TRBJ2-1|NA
TGCGCCAGCAGCAAGGTAGCTGGTGAGCAGTTCTTC
CASSKVAGEQFF
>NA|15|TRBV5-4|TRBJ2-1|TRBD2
TGTGCCAGCAGCTTGGTTGGCGGGAGGGCCAATGAGCAGTTCTTC
CASSLVGGRANEQFF
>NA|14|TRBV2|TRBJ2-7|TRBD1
TGTGCCAGCAGTGTGACAGGGCTCGGGAACGAGCAGTACTTC
CASSVTGLGNEQYF
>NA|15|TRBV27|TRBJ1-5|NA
TGTGCCAGCAGCGCACGGTGGGGAGGCAATCAGCCCCAGCATTTT
CASSARWGGNQPQHF
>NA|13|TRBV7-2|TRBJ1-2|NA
TGTGCCAGCAGCCAAGCAACAGGGTCTGGCTACACCTTC
CASSQATGSGYTF
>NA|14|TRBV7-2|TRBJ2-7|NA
TGTGCCAGCAGCTTAGAGCGGACCTCCTACGAGCAGTACTTC
CASSLERTSYEQYF
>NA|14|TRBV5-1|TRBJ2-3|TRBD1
TGCGCCAGCAGCCCGGGACAGGGGGCAGATACGCAGTATTTT
CASSPGQGADTQYF
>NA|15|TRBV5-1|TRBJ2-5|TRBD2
TGCGCCAGCAGCTACCAGGGCGGGAGGGAAGAGACCCAGTACTTC
CASSYQGGREETQYF
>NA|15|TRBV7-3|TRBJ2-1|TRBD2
TGTGCCAGCAGCCCAGGACTAGCGGAGAGCAATGAGCAGTTCTTC
CASSPGLAESNEQFF
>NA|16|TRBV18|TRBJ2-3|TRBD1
TGTGCCAGCTCGGCAAGGGGACAGGGGTTGACAGATACGCAGTATTTT
CASSARGQGLTDTQYF
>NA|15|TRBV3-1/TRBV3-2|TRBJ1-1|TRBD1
TGTGCCAGCAGCACAGGGACAGTCCAGAACACTGAAGCTTTCTTT
CASSTGTVQNTEAFF
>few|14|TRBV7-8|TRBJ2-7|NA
TGTGCCAGCAGCTTAATCAGGGTGGACTACGAGCAGTACTTC
CASSLIRVDYEQYF
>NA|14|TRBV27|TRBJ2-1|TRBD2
TGTGCCAGCGGCCCAGGACTAGCGGGAGTAGAGCAGTTCTTC
CASGPGLAGVEQFF
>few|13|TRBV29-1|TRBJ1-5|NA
TGCAGCGTTGGACAGTCCTTCAATCAGCCCCAGCATTTT
CSVGQSFNQPQHF
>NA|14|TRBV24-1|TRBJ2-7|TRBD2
TGTGCCACCCCTGGGGCTAGCGGGTCCTACGAGCAGTACTTC
CATPGASGSYEQYF
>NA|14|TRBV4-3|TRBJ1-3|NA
TGCGCCAGCAGCCGGCGGACAACTGGAAACACCATATATTTT
CASSRRTTGNTIYF
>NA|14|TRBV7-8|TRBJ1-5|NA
TGTGCCAGCAGCTTAACTCAGGGGAATCAGCCCCAGCATTTT
CASSLTQGNQPQHF
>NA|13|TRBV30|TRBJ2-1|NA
TGTGCCTGGAGCCCGCGGTCAAGGATGGCGCAGTTCTTC
CAWSPRSRMAQFF